Below are 5 T cell receptor beta chains sequenced from a single sample in a study of CD8 T cells in Susac syndrome. With random hexamers, reverse transcription was performed on about 0.5 to 1 ug of RNA. TCRdb redid the calling of the immunoSEQ multiplex PCR reads with MiXCR, one entry per CDR3 protein. The sample consists of over 150,000 distinct CDR3 sequences, about 95% of them appearing once. Source material: CD4+ T cells from PBMCs. The receptor set was obtained from a human donor with Susac syndrome.

V usage is TRBV19 and J usage is TRBJ2-7; 11 nucleotides line up with TRBD1. The junction had 8 bases not matched to a gene; V was cut back by 4 bases and J by 3 bases. Germline V gene lookup returns CDR1 LNHDA and CDR2 SQIVND (reference sequence). The CDR3 loop spans 16 amino acids. The CDR3 sequence: CASSKPGTGGSYEQYF. The CDR3 nucleotides are TGTGCCAGTAGTAAGCCCGGGACAGGGGGTAGCTACGAGCAGTACTTC.

This chain joins TRBV6-1 and TRBJ2-5, with 8 bases identical to TRBD2. The germline CDR1 and CDR2 sequences are MNHNS and SASEGT. CDR3 length equals 16 residues. Trimming took 6 bases from V and 2 from J; bases not matched to a gene: 11. CDR3 protein: CASSDHGGAGQETQYF. CDR3 in DNA: TGTGCCAGCAGCGACCACGGGGGGGCCGGGCAAGAGACCCAGTACTTC.

The CDR3 nucleotides read TGTGCCTCCAGACAGGCCAGCACAGATACGCAGTATTTT. It codes for CASRQASTDTQYF. This chain joins TRBV30 and TRBJ2-3, with a weak D call TRBD1 (6 bases). The CDR3 runs to 13 residues. CDR1 and CDR2 (germline): GTSNPN, SVGIG (reference sequence). Trimming pared 7 bases from V and 0 bases from J, leaving 11 bases between.

This rearrangement joins TRBV18 to TRBJ2-5; the D gene is possibly TRBD2 (5 bases). The CDR3 length is 13 residues. The V gene lost 3 bases and the J gene lost 9 bases, with 14 bases spanning the gap. Germline CDR1 is KGHSH and CDR2 is LQKENI. The CDR3 sequence: CASSPLRAEAQYF. The CDR3 DNA sequence: TGTGCCAGCTCACCTCTACGGGCGGAGGCCCAGTACTTC.

The chain recombines TRBV7-8 with TRBJ2-1; D is undetermined. Looked up from germline, CDR1 is SGHVS and CDR2 is FQNEAQ. CDR3 length: 13 amino acids. Between the trimmed V and J ends, which lost 8 bases and 0 bases, there was a span of 8 bases. This CDR3 reads CASGVSSYNEQFF. CDR3 in DNA: TGTGCCAGCGGGGTTAGCTCCTACAATGAGCAGTTCTTC.